This T cell receptor (beta chain) came from a study of blood T cell repertoires in COVID-19. In the authors' methods: Reference gene primer amplification yielded estimated nucleated cell counts. Only in-frame clones appear in the TCRdb table, and some are missing; sequencing was by immunoSEQ multiplex PCR. Clone size and V and J calls were adopted from that table, with D and trimming inferred from the DNA. The sample shows roughly 130,000 clones, roughly 84% of them seen only once. The CDR3 has 14 amino acids. Trimming stripped 5 bases from V and 7 bases from J, with 14 bases between. The germline CDR1 and CDR2 sequences are LNHDA and SQIVND (reference sequence).

This chain joins TRBV19 and TRBJ1-4; D might be TRBD1 (5 bases). Material: peripheral blood. This TCR came from a woman aged 25 to 39 who had recovered from COVID-19. CDR3 DNA sequence: TGTGCCAGTAGTCCAGGGACTTTGGGTGAAAAACTGTTTTTT. Residues: CASSPGTLGEKLFF. The full variable domain, in which reference TRBV19 and TRBJ1-4 provide the parts outside the CDR3, is DGGITQSPKYLFRKEGQNVTLSCEQNLNHDAMYWYRQDPGQGLRLIYYSQIVNDFQKGDIAEGYSVSREKKESFPLTVTSAQKNPTAFYLCASSPGTLGEKLFFGSGTQLSVL.